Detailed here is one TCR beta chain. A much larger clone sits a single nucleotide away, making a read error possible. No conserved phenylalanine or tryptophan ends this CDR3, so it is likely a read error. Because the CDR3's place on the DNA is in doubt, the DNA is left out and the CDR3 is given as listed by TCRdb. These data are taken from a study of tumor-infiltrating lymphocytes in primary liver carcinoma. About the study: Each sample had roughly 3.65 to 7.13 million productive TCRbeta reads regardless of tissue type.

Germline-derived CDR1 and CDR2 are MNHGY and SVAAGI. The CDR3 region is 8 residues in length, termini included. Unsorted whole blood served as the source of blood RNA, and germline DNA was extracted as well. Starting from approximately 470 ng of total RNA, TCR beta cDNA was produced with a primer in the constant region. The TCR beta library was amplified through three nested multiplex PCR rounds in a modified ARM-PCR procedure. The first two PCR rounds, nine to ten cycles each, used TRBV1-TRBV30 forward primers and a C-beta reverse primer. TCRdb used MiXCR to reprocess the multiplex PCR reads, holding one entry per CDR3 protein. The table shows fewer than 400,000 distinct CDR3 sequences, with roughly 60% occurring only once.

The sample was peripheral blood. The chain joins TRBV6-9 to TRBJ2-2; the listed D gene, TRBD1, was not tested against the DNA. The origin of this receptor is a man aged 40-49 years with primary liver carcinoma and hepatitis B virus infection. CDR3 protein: CASIMDRD.